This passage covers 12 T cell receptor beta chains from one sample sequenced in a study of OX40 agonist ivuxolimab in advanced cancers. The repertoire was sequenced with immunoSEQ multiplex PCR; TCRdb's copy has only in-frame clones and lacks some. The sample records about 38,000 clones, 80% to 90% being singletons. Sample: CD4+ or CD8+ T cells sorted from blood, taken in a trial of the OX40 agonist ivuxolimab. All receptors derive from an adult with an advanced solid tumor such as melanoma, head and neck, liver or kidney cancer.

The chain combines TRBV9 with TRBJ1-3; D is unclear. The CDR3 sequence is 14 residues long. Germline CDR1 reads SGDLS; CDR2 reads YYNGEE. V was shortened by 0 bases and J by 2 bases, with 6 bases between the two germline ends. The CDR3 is CASSVGGPGNTIYF. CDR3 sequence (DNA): TGTGCCAGCAGCGTAGGAGGGCCTGGAAACACCATATATTTT. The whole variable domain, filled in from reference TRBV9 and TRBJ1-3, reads DSGVTQTPKHLITATGQRVTLRCSPRSGDLSVYWYQQSLDQGLQFLIQYYNGEERAKGNILERFSAQQFPDLHSELNLSSLELGDSALYFCASSVGGPGNTIYFGEGSWLTVV.

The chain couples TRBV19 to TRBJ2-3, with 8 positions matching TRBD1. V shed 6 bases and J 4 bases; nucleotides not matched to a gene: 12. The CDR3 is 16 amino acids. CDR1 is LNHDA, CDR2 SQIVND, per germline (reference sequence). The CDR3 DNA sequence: TGTGCCAGTAGCCTTTGGACAGGGCTTTACTCAGATACGCAGTATTTT. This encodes CASSLWTGLYSDTQYF. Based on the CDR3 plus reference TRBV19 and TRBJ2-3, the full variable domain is DGGITQSPKYLFRKEGQNVTLSCEQNLNHDAMYWYRQDPGQGLRLIYYSQIVNDFQKGDIAEGYSVSREKKESFPLTVTSAQKNPTAFYLCASSLWTGLYSDTQYFGPGTRLTVL.

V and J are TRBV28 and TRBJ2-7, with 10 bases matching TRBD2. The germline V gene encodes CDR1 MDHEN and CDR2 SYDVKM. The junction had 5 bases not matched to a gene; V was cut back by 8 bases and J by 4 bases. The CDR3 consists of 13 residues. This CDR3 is CASLERGGYEQYF. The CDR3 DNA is TGTGCCAGCCTCGAGCGGGGGGGTTACGAGCAGTACTTC.

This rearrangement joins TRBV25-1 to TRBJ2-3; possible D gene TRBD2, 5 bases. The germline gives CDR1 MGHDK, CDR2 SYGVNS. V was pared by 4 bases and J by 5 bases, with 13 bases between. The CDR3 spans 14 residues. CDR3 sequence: CASSGLEGGDTQYF. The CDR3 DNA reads TGTGCCAGCAGTGGTCTAGAGGGTGGAGATACGCAGTATTTT.

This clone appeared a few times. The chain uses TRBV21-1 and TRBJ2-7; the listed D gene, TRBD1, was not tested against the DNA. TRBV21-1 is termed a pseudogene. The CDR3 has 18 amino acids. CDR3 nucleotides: TGTGCCAGCAGCAAGTCCACTCCACAGGGCAGGGGGTCATACGAGCAGTACTTC. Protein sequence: CASSKSTPQGRGSYEQYF.

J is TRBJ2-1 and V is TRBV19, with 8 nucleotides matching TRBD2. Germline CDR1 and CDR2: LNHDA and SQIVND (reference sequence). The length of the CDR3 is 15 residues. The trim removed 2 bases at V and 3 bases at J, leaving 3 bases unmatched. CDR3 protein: CASSILAGDYNEQFF. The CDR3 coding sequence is TGTGCCAGTAGTATACTAGCGGGCGACTACAATGAGCAGTTCTTC.

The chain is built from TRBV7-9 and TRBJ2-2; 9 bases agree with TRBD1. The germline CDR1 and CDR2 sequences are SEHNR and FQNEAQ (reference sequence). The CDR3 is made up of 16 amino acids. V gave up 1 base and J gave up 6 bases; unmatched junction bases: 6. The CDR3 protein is CASSLGGQGSPGELFF. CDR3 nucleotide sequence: TGTGCCAGCAGCTTAGGGGGACAGGGCTCCCCCGGGGAGCTGTTTTTT.

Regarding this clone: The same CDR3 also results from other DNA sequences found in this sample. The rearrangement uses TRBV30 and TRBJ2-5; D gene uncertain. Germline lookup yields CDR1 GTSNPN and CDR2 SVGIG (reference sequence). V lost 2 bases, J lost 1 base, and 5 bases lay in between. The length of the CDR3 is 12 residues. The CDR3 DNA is TGTGCCTGGAGTTACGGCCAAGAGACCCAGTACTTC. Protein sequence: CAWSYGQETQYF.

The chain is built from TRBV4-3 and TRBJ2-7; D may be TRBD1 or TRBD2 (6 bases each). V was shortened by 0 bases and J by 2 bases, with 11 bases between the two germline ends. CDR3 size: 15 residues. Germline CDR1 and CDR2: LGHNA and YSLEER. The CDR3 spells CASSQEWGDTYEQYF. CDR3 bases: TGCGCCAGCAGCCAAGAGTGGGGGGACACCTACGAGCAGTACTTC.

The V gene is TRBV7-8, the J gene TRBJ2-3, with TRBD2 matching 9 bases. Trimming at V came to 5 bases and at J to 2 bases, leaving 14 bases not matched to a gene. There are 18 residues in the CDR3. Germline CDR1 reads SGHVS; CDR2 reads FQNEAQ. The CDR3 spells CASSQPREAGGITDTQYF. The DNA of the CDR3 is TGTGCCAGCAGCCAGCCCCGGGAGGCGGGGGGGATCACAGATACGCAGTATTTT.

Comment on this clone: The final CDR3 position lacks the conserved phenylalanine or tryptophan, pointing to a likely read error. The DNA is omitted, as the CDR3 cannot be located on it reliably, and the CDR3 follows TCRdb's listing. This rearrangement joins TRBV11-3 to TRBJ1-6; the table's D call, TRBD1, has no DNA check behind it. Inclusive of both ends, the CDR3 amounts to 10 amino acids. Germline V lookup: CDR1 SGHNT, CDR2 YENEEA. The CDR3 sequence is CARVQGFTVN.

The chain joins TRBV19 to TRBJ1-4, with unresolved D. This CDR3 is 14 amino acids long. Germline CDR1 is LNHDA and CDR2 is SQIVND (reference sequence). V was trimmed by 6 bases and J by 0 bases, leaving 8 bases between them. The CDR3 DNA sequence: TGTGCCAGTAGCCGGACGGCAACTAATGAAAAACTGTTTTTT. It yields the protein CASSRTATNEKLFF.